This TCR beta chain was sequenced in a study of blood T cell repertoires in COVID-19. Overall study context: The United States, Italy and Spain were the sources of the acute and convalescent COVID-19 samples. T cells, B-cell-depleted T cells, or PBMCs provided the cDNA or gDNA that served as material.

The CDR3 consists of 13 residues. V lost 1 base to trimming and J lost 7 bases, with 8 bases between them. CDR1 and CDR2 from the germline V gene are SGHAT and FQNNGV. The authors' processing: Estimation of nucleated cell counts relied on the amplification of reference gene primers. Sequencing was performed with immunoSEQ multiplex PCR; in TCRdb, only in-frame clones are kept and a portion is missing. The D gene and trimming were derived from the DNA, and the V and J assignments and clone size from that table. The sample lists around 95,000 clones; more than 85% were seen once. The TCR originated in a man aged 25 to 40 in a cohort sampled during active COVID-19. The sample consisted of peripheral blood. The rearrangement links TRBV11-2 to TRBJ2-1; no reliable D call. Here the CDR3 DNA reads TGTGCCAGCAGCTTAGGCCGGTTGAATGAGCAGTTCTTC. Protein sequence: CASSLGRLNEQFF.